This T cell receptor (beta chain) was recovered during a study of CD4 T cell repertoires in COVID-19. About the study: After approximately nine days of IL-2 expansion, CFSE-low cells were relabeled and restimulated with other coronavirus spikes. Study results and limitations: Two or all three memory subsets shared several highly expanded SARS-CoV-2-reactive clonotypes.

V gave up 6 bases and J gave up 4 bases, with 16 bases separating them. Germline V CDR1 and CDR2: MNHEY, SVGAGI. CDR3 length equals 15 residues. The protocol was immunoSEQ multiplex PCR, while the TCRdb copy is restricted to in-frame clones and leaves out a portion. Of about 75,000 clones listed, around four fifths are singletons. About this clone: Its antigen is unknown.

Samples came from patients recovered from mild-to-severe COVID-19. The memory T cells were sequenced right after ex vivo isolation, without culture. The clonotype was recovered from a human donor who had COVID-19. The source material was CD4+ T cells from peripheral blood, sampled after recovery from COVID-19. The genes are TRBV6-5 and TRBJ1-3, with D perhaps TRBD1 (5 bases). The CDR3 loop reads CASSLQVVAGNTIYF. The CDR3, as DNA: TGTGCCAGCAGCCTACAGGTTGTCGCGGGAAACACCATATATTTT.